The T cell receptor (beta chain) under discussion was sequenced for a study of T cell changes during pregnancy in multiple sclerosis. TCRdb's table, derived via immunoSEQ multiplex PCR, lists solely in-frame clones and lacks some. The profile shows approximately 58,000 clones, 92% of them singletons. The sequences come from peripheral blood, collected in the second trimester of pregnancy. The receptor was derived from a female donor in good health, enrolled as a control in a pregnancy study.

The CDR3 region has the DNA TGTGCCAGCAGCCTAGAACTCCAGGGGTACACTGAAGCTTTCTTT. The encoded protein is CASSLELQGYTEAFF. The chain combines TRBV5-8 with TRBJ1-1; D perhaps matches TRBD1 (6 bases). The CDR3 is 15 amino acids. Germline-derived CDR1 and CDR2 are SGHTS and YDEGEE. The V gene lost 4 bases and the J gene lost 3 bases, with 16 bases spanning the gap.